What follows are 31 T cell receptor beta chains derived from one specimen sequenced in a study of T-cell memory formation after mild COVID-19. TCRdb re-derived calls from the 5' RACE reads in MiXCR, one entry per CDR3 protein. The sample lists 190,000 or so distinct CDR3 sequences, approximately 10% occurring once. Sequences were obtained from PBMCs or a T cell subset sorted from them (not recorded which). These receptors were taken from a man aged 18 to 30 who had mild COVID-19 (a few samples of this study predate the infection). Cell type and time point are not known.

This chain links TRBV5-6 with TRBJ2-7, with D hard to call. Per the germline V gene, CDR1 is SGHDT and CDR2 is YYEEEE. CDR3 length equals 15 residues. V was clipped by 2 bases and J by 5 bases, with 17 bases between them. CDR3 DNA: TGTGCCAGCAGCTTAAGACGGAGCCCACTCCACGAGCAGTACTTC. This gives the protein CASSLRRSPLHEQYF.

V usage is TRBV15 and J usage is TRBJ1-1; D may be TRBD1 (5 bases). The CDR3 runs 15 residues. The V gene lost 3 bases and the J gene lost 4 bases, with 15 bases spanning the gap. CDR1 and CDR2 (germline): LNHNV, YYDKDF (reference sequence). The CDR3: CATSSPGLKTTEAFF. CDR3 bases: TGTGCCACCAGCAGTCCGGGACTTAAAACCACTGAAGCTTTCTTT.

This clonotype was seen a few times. The CDR3 sequence: CATSDFGRRDNQPQHF. The CDR3 DNA reads as TGTGCCACCAGTGATTTTGGACGGCGAGACAATCAGCCCCAGCATTTT. V gene TRBV24-1 combines with J gene TRBJ1-5; D is unclear. CDR3 length: 16 residues. Germline V gene data show CDR1 as KGHDR and CDR2 as SFDVKD. V lost 1 base and J lost 3, with 12 bases in between.

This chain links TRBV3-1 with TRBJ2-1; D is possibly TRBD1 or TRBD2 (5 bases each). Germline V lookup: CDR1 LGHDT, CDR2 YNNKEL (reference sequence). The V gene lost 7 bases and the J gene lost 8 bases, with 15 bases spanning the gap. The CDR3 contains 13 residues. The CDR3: CASTGRSLDEQFF. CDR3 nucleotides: TGTGCCAGCACGGGACGGAGTTTGGATGAGCAGTTCTTC.

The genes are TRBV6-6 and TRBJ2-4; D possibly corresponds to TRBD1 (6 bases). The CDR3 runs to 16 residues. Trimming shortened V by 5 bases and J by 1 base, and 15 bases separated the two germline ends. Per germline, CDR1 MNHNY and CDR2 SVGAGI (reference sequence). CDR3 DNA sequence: TGTGCCAGCAGTCAAGCACAGGGAACGGCCAAAAACATTCAGTACTTC. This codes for CASSQAQGTAKNIQYF.

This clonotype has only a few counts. In nucleotides, the CDR3 is TGTGCCAGCAGCTGGACTAGCGGCACAGATACGCAGTATTTT. Encoded protein: CASSWTSGTDTQYF. The chain joins TRBV5-4 to TRBJ2-3, with 9 bases identical to TRBD2. There are 14 residues in the CDR3. The junction had 0 bases not matched to a gene; V was cut back by 3 bases and J by 1 base. Germline CDR1 is SGHNT and CDR2 is YYREEE (reference sequence).

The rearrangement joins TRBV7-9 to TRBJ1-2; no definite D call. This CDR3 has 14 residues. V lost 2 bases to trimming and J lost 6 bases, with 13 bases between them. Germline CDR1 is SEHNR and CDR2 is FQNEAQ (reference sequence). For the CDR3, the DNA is TGTGCCAGCAGCTTACTGTCCGGGAATAATGGCTACACCTTC. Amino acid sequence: CASSLLSGNNGYTF.

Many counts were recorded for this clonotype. The chain's CDR3 is CASSLEPSPGQYF. CDR3 coding DNA: TGTGCCAGCAGCTTAGAACCCTCGCCGGGGCAGTACTTC. The gene calls are TRBV11-2 and TRBJ2-7; D gene unclear. This CDR3 has 13 amino acids. Looked up from germline, CDR1 is SGHAT and CDR2 is FQNNGV. V dropped 0 bases and J dropped 9 bases, with 12 bases sitting between them.

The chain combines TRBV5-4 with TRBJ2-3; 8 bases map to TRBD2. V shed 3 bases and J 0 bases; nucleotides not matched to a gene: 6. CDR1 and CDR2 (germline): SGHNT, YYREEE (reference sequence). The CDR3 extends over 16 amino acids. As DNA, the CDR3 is TGTGCCAGCAGCTATCCTACGGGGGGGAGCACAGATACGCAGTATTTT. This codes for CASSYPTGGSTDTQYF.

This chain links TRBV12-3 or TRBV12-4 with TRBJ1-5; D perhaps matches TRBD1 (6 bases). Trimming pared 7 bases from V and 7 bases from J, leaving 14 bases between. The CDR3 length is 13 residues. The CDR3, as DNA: TGTGCCAGCACCGTGGGGGGGCCCCAGCCCCAGCATTTT. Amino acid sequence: CASTVGGPQPQHF.

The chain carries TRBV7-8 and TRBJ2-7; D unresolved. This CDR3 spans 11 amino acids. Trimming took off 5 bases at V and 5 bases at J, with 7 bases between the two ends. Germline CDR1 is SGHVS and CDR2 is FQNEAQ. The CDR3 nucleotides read TGTGCCAGCAGCCCCTGGCACGAGCAGTACTTC. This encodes CASSPWHEQYF.

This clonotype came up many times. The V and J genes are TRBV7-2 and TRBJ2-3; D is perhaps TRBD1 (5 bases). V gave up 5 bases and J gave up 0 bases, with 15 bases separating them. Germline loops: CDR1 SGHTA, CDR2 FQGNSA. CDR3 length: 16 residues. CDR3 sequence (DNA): TGTGCCAGCAGCCCCTCCCCGACAGCAAGCACAGATACGCAGTATTTT. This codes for CASSPSPTASTDTQYF. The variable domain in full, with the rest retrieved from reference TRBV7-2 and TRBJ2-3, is GAGVSQSPSNKVTEKGKDVELRCDPISGHTALYWYRQSLGQGLEFLIYFQGNSAPDKSGLPSDRFSAERTGGSVSTLTIQRTQQEDSAVYLCASSPSPTASTDTQYFGPGTRLTVL.

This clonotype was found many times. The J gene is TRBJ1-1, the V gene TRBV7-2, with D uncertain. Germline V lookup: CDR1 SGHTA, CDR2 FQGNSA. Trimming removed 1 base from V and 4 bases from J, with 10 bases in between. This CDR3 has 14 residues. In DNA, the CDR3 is TGTGCCAGCAGCTTAGTCATGATGGGCACTGAAGCTTTCTTT. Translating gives CASSLVMMGTEAFF.

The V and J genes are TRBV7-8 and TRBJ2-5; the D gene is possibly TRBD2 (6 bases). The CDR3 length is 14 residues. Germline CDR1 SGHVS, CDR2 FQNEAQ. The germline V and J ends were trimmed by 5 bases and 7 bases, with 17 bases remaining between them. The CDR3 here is CASSPDGSLGTQYF. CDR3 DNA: TGTGCCAGCAGCCCGGACGGGAGTCTTGGGACCCAGTACTTC.

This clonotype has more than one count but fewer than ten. For the CDR3, the DNA is TGTGCCAGCACCCCCGGGACAGGGGGAGCCCTCTACACTGAAGCTTTCTTT. Its translation: CASTPGTGGALYTEAFF. This chain links TRBV12-3 or TRBV12-4 with TRBJ1-1; 11 bases line up with TRBD1. The CDR3 spans 17 residues. V shed 7 bases and J 3 bases; nucleotides not matched to a gene: 13.

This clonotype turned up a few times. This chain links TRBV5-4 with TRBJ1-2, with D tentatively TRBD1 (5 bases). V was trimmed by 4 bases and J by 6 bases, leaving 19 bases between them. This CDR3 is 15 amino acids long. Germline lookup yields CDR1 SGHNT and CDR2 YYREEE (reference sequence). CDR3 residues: CASSLIAGGGHGYTF. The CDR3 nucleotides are TGTGCCAGCAGCCTGATCGCCGGGGGTGGGCATGGCTACACCTTC.

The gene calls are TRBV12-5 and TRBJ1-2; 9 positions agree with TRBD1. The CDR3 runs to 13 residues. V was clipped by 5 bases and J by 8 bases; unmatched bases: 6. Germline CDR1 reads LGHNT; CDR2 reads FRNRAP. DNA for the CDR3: TGTGCTAGTGGTGGAACAGGGGGCCGAGGCTACACCTTC. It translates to CASGGTGGRGYTF.

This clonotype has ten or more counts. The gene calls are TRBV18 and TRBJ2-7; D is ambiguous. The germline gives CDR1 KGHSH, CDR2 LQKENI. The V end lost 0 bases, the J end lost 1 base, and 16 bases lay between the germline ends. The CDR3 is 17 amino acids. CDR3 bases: TGTGCCAGCTCACCACCTACTGGGCCCTCCGGGTCCTACGAGCAGTACTTC. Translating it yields CASSPPTGPSGSYEQYF.

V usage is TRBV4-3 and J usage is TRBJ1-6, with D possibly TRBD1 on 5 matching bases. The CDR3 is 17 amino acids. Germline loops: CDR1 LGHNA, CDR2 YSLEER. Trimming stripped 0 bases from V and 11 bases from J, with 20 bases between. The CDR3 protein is CASSQDSSPGQTAPLHF. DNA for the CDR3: TGCGCCAGCAGCCAAGACTCTTCGCCCGGACAAACCGCACCCCTCCACTTT.

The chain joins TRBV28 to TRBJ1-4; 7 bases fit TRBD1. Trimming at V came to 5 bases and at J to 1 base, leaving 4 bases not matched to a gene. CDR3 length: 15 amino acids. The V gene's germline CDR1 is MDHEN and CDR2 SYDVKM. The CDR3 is CASSTTGVTNEKLFF. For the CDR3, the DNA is TGTGCCAGCAGTACCACAGGGGTAACTAATGAAAAACTGTTTTTT.

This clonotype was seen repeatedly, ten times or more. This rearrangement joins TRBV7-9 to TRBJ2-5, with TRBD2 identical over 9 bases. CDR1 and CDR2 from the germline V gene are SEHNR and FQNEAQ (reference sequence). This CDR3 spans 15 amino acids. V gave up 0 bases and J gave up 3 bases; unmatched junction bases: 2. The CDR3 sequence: CASSLASSGEETQYF. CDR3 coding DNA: TGTGCCAGCAGCTTAGCGTCTAGCGGGGAAGAGACCCAGTACTTC.

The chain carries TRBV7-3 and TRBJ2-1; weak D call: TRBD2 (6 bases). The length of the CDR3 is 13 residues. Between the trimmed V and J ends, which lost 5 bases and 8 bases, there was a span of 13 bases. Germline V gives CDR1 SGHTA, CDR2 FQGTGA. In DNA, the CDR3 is TGTGCCAGCAGCCTCGGGGGAAGAGATGAGCAGTTCTTC. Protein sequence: CASSLGGRDEQFF.

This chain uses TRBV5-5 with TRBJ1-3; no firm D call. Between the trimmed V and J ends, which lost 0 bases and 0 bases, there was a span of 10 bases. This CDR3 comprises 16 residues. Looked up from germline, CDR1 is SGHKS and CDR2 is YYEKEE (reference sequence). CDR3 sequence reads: CASSLGGPLSGNTIYF. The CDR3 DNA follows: TGTGCCAGCAGCTTGGGTGGGCCCCTCTCTGGAAACACCATATATTTT. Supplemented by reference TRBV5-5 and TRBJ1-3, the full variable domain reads DAGVTQSPTHLIKTRGQQVTLRCSPISGHKSVSWYQQVLGQGPQFIFQYYEKEERGRGNFPDRFSARQFPNYSSELNVNALLLGDSALYLCASSLGGPLSGNTIYFGEGSWLTVV.

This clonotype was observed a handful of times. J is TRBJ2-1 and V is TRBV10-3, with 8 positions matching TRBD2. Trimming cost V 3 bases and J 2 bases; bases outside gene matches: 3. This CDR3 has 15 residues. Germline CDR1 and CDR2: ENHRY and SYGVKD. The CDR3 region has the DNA TGTGCCATCAGTGACGGCGGGGGGCCCTACAATGAGCAGTTCTTC. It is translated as CAISDGGGPYNEQFF.

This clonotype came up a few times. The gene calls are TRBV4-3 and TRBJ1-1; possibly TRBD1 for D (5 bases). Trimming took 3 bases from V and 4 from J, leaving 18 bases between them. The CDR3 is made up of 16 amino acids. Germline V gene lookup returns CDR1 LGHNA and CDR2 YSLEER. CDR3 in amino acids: CASSHGGNRMGTEAFF. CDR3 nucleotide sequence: TGCGCCAGCAGCCATGGGGGAAACCGCATGGGCACTGAAGCTTTCTTT.

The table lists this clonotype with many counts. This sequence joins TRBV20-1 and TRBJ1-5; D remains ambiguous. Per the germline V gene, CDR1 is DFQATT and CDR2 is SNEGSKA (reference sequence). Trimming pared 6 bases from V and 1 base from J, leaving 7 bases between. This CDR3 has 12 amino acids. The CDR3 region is CSASTSNQPQHF. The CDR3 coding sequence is TGCAGTGCATCGACCAGCAATCAGCCCCAGCATTTT.

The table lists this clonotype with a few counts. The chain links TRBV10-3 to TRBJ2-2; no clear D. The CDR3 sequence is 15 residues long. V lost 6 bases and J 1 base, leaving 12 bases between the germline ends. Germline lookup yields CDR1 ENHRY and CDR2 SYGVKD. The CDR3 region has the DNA TGTGCCATCAGAACCCTGGGCGGGAACACCGGGGAGCTGTTTTTT. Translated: CAIRTLGGNTGELFF.

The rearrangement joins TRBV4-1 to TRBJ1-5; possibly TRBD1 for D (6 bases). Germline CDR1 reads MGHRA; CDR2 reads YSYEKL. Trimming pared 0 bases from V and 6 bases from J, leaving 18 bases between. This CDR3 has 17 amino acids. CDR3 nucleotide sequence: TGCGCCAGCAGCCAAGAACGACCGGGGGGCGTCAGTCAGCCCCAGCATTTT. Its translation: CASSQERPGGVSQPQHF.

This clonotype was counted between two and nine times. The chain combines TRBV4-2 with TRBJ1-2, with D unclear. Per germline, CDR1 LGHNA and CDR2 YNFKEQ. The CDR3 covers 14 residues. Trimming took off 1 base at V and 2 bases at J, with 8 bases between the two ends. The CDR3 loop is CASSQGRLNYGYTF. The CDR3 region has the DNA TGTGCCAGCAGCCAAGGAAGACTGAACTATGGCTACACCTTC.

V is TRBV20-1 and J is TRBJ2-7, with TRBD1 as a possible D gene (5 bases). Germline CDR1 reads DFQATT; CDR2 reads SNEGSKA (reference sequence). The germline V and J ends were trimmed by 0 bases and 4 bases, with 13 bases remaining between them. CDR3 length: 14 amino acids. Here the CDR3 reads CSARDRRAPYEQYV. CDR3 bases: TGCAGTGCTAGAGATCGCAGGGCGCCGTACGAGCAGTACGTC.

This chain's CDR3 is CASSSYPWTEAFF. Written as DNA, the CDR3 is TGTGCCAGCAGCTCCTACCCTTGGACTGAAGCTTTCTTT. V and J are TRBV7-9 and TRBJ1-1; no definite D call. The CDR3 spans 13 residues. Between the trimmed V and J ends, which lost 4 bases and 5 bases, there was a span of 11 bases. Germline assignment: CDR1 SEHNR and CDR2 FQNEAQ (reference sequence).